This TCR beta chain was captured in a study of blood T cell repertoires in COVID-19. The repertoire was sequenced with immunoSEQ multiplex PCR; TCRdb's copy has only in-frame clones and lacks some. Seen here are fewer than 350,000 clones, roughly 90% observed once, and the top ten hold just over 1%. Exposed participants encountered a COVID-19 case during the 2 weeks preceding study entry. The material sequenced was PBMCs or T cells enriched from blood (not recorded which). This sequence was found in a woman in her 30s who had been exposed to COVID-19.

The CDR3: CASNLGGNNQPQHF. In DNA, the CDR3 is TGTGCCAGCAACCTGGGGGGGAACAATCAGCCCCAGCATTTT. This rearrangement joins TRBV28 to TRBJ1-5, with TRBD1 as a possible D gene (5 bases). The germline V gene encodes CDR1 MDHEN and CDR2 SYDVKM. Trimming took 7 bases from V and 3 from J, leaving 13 bases between them. The CDR3 is 14 residues long.